These T cell receptor beta chains were read from a single sample in a study of blood T cell repertoires in COVID-19. Only in-frame clones appear in the TCRdb table, and some are missing; sequencing was by immunoSEQ multiplex PCR. This sample has about 170,000 clones, with around four fifths found just once. Source material: PBMCs or T cells enriched from blood (not recorded which). All receptors come from a woman aged 45 to 65 in a cohort exposed to, infected with or recovered from COVID-19 (not recorded which). The CDR3 runs from the conserved cysteine through the conserved F or W. Each record gives: J gene, D gene, V gene, clone size, CDR3 DNA, CDR3 protein. The D gene is left open where the match is weak. The size entry is marked missing in some rows and otherwise reads once, few, many or a size class.

TRBJ2-3	NA	TRBV19	NA	TGTGCCAGTACCCCGGGGGTAATTAGCACAGATACGCAGTATTTT	CASTPGVISTDTQYF
TRBJ2-1	NA	TRBV3-1/TRBV3-2	NA	TGTGCCAGCAGCAGTGAACAGATTTATTACAATGAGCAGTTCTTC	CASSSEQIYYNEQFF
TRBJ2-3	NA	TRBV24-1	NA	TGTGCCACCAGCCGTCAGGGGACAGATACGCAGTATTTT	CATSRQGTDTQYF
TRBJ1-1	TRBD1	TRBV13	NA	TGTGCCAGCAGCTTAGGGACAGGGGGCGGGGTAGCTTTCTTT	CASSLGTGGGVAFF
TRBJ2-1	NA	TRBV28	NA	TGTGCCACCCTCTTGTCCAGCTCCTACAATGAGCAGTTCTTC	CATLLSSSYNEQFF
TRBJ2-1	TRBD1	TRBV19	NA	TGTGCCAGTACGAGGACAGGGGGCAGGGATGAGCAGTTCTTC	CASTRTGGRDEQFF
TRBJ1-4	NA	TRBV9	NA	TGTGCCAGCAGCGTAGGGCGGGGTCTAGGGGAAAAACTGTTTTTT	CASSVGRGLGEKLFF
TRBJ1-4	TRBD1	TRBV7-9	NA	TGTGCCAGCAGCCCCCAGGGGGCAGTGTCTGAAAAACTGTTTTTT	CASSPQGAVSEKLFF
TRBJ1-3	NA	TRBV9	NA	TGTGCCAGCAGCGTAGGTGAGGGCCAAGGAAACACCATATATTTT	CASSVGEGQGNTIYF
TRBJ2-7	TRBD2	TRBV10-1	NA	TGCGCCAGCAGTGGGACTAGCGGGGCCTACGAGCAGTACTTC	CASSGTSGAYEQYF
TRBJ2-1	TRBD1	TRBV6-5	NA	TGTGCCAGCCTCCCAACAGGGGGTCATGAGCAGTTCTTC	CASLPTGGHEQFF
TRBJ1-1	TRBD1	TRBV4-3	NA	TGCGCCAGCAGTCGAAGCGGGCCACTACAGGGGGCAGGGACTGAAGCTTTCTTT	CASSRSGPLQGAGTEAFF
TRBJ2-1	TRBD1	TRBV5-1	NA	TGCGCCAGCAGCGGGGGACAGGCTAACAATGAGCAGTTCTTC	CASSGGQANNEQFF
TRBJ2-3	NA	TRBV5-1	NA	TGCGCCAGCAGCCCCAACTCAGGGCGTGCTAGCACAGATACGCAGTATTTT	CASSPNSGRASTDTQYF
TRBJ1-2	NA	TRBV6-2/TRBV6-3	NA	TGTGCCAGCAGTTACGGTGGGGCCACTGGCTATGGCTACACCTTC	CASSYGGATGYGYTF
TRBJ2-1	TRBD2	TRBV2	few	TGTGCCAGCAGGAAATCTAGCGGGAGGGTGAATGAGCAGTTCTTC	CASRKSSGRVNEQFF
TRBJ1-1	TRBD1	TRBV6-2/TRBV6-3	NA	TGTGCCAGCAGTACCCGGACAGGAGGGTACACTGAAGCTTTCTTT	CASSTRTGGYTEAFF
TRBJ2-3	TRBD2	TRBV9	once	TGTGCCAGCAGCCCCCGTGGCGGGGGGGGCTCAATGGATACGCAGTATTTT	CASSPRGGGGSMDTQYF
TRBJ1-2	NA	TRBV30	NA	TGTGCCTGGAGTGGAGAGTGGGGCTACACCTTC	CAWSGEWGYTF
TRBJ1-1	NA	TRBV6-5	NA	TGTGCCAGCATTTTAGGCCCTAGGCCTCCTGAAGCTTTCTTT	CASILGPRPPEAFF
TRBJ1-1	NA	TRBV7-9	once	TGTGCCAGCAGCTTTGAGCCTCAATCGTCTGAAGCTTTCTTT	CASSFEPQSSEAFF
TRBJ1-1	NA	TRBV5-8	NA	TGTGCCAGCAGCTTGCGTTTATTTGGGGCGGCTGAAGCTTTCTTT	CASSLRLFGAAEAFF
TRBJ2-5	NA	TRBV4-2	NA	TGTGCCAGCAGCCAGGGGGCCACGGACCAAGAGACCCAGTACTTC	CASSQGATDQETQYF
TRBJ1-2	TRBD1	TRBV10-3	few	TGTGCCATCAGTGGTCCGGGACAGGACGCCTCTAACTATGGCTACACCTTC	CAISGPGQDASNYGYTF
TRBJ2-7	TRBD2	TRBV7-9	NA	TGTGCCAGCAGCGCCCCTGGGGCTAGCGGGGGGGCGGCCGAGCAGTACTTC	CASSAPGASGGAAEQYF
TRBJ2-7	NA	TRBV5-8	NA	TGTGCCAGCAGCCGTCGGGACTACGAGCAGTACTTC	CASSRRDYEQYF
TRBJ1-4	TRBD1	TRBV30	NA	TGTGCCTGGAGTGTTGGGACAGGGGGCGAACAGGGAGAAAAACTGTTTTTT	CAWSVGTGGEQGEKLFF
TRBJ1-2	TRBD1	TRBV3-1/TRBV3-2	NA	TGTGCCAGCAGCCAACTACCCGGGACAGGGGACTATGGCTACACCTTC	CASSQLPGTGDYGYTF
TRBJ1-2	NA	TRBV5-1	NA	TGCGCCAGCAGTATGAAAGGGGCCGAGTATGGCTACACCTTC	CASSMKGAEYGYTF
TRBJ2-1	NA	TRBV18	NA	TGTGCCAGCTCACCCCGTCCAGGGGAAGAGCAGTTCTTC	CASSPRPGEEQFF
TRBJ1-6	TRBD1	TRBV18	NA	TGTGCCAGCTCACCAGAACAGGGGGCTAGTTCACCCCTCCACTTT	CASSPEQGASSPLHF
TRBJ2-5	TRBD1	TRBV5-1	NA	TGCGCCAGCAGCTTGGAAATCGGACAGGGTCGAGAGACCCAGTACTTC	CASSLEIGQGRETQYF
TRBJ2-1	TRBD2	TRBV6-1	NA	TGTGCCAGCAGTGTGGGGGGACTAGCGCGAGGGAATGAGCAGTTCTTC	CASSVGGLARGNEQFF
TRBJ2-5	NA	TRBV7-3	NA	TGTGCCAGCAGCTTAAGGGAGAAAGAGACCCAGTACTTC	CASSLREKETQYF
TRBJ2-2	NA	TRBV2	many	TGTGCCAGCAGTGATGCACTCTCGAACACCGGGGAGCTGTTTTTT	CASSDALSNTGELFF
TRBJ2-7	TRBD1	TRBV19	NA	TGTGCCAGTAGGAGGGACAGGGATAGCTACGAGCAGTACTTC	CASRRDRDSYEQYF
TRBJ2-7	NA	TRBV6-5	NA	TGTGCCAGCAGGGAGTCAGGGGCCTACGAGCAGTACTTC	CASRESGAYEQYF
TRBJ2-1	TRBD1	TRBV3-1/TRBV3-2	NA	TGTGCCAGCAGCCAAGTCGACAGGGACAATGAGCAGTTCTTC	CASSQVDRDNEQFF
TRBJ2-2	TRBD2	TRBV7-2	NA	TGTGCCAGCAGCTCAACCGCGGGGGGTAACACCGGGGAGCTGTTTTTT	CASSSTAGGNTGELFF
TRBJ2-3	NA	TRBV18	NA	TGTGCCAGCTCATCACGTGATGGAGCAGATACGCAGTATTTT	CASSSRDGADTQYF
TRBJ2-7	NA	TRBV29-1	NA	TGCAGCGTCGAGGGGCAGGGGATTTACGAGCAGTACTTC	CSVEGQGIYEQYF
TRBJ1-3	NA	TRBV6-5	NA	TGTGCCAGCACGAGGGCCGGGGGGGGAGGAAACACCATATATTTT	CASTRAGGGGNTIYF